Many counts were recorded for the clone carrying this T cell receptor beta chain. This CDR3 contains 15 residues. Germline values: CDR1 SGHAT, CDR2 FQNNGV. V lost 3 bases to trimming and J lost 5 bases, with 16 bases between them. These data are taken from a study of regulatory T cells in long-lasting Graves disease. As to time point: newly diagnosed GD, antithyroid drugs for less than 3 months. Following extraction of RNA from PBMCs, that RNA was used to make the TCR library. Combining iRepertoire HTBI primers with Arm-PCR of CDR3 regions, the authors built TCR beta libraries. TCRdb passed the multiplex PCR reads through MiXCR, listing each CDR3 protein once. In the table there are about 540,000 distinct CDR3 sequences, about 14% of which are singletons. This same sample was also part of a study on T cells in Graves' hyperthyroidism and ophthalmopathy. According to that study: In the first-round RT-PCR of the TCR CDR3, the HTBI primer set was used.

The V call is TRBV11-2, the J call TRBJ2-5; tentatively, D is TRBD2 (6 bases). The TCR originated in a man younger than 45 with Graves disease. This material consisted of peripheral blood mononuclear cells (PBMCs), taken at new diagnosis, from a patient treated with antithyroid drugs. The CDR3 coding sequence is TGTGCCAGCAGCTTGGCTTGGGACTCGAGGGAGACCCAGTACTTC. Translation: CASSLAWDSRETQYF.